One and the same sample provided the 11 T cell receptor beta chains below, sequenced in a study of cytomegalovirus exposure and HLA in healthy donors. The PCR employed 60 Vbeta primers together with 13 Jbeta primers. Assay used: immunoSEQ multiplex PCR; TCRdb lists only in-frame clones, some missing. The table records about 160,000 clones, roughly 80% of them present only once. Sequences were obtained from PBMCs. All receptors come from a female donor in good health and CMV-seronegative.

The chain joins TRBV6-4 to TRBJ2-2, with TRBD1 matching over 7 bases. V lost 2 bases, J lost 5 bases, and 8 bases stayed unmatched. Germline V gene sequence: CDR1 MRHNA, CDR2 SNTAGT. This CDR3 is built from 16 residues. The CDR3 bases are TGTGCCAGCAGTGACGGATACACAGGGGAGACCGGGGAGCTGTTTTTT. Translating gives CASSDGYTGETGELFF.

The CDR3 DNA follows: TGTGCCAGCTCACCGTCGGGACAGGGACGGGGCTATGGCTACACCTTC. It yields the protein CASSPSGQGRGYGYTF. The chain links TRBV18 to TRBJ1-2; 9 nucleotides align to TRBD1. The CDR3 has 16 amino acids. V dropped 3 bases and J dropped 4; count of bases not matched to a gene: 9. Germline CDR1 reads KGHSH; CDR2 reads LQKENI.

V usage is TRBV11-2 and J usage is TRBJ1-2; TRBD1 agrees at 7 bases. Per germline, CDR1 SGHAT and CDR2 FQNNGV. This CDR3 has 13 amino acids. The V and J ends lost 5 bases and 4 bases, in that order; junction bases with no gene match: 4. DNA of the CDR3: TGTGCCAGCAGCCCGGGACAGCTCTATGGCTACACCTTC. This codes for CASSPGQLYGYTF.

This clone was counted only a few times. The V and J genes are TRBV10-3 and TRBJ1-4; no clear D gene. V was cut by 4 bases and J by 3 bases, with 6 bases left in between. The V gene's germline CDR1 is ENHRY and CDR2 SYGVKD. CDR3 length equals 13 residues. The CDR3 DNA follows: TGTGCCATCAGTGCAGGTTCTAATGAAAAACTGTTTTTT. It is translated as CAISAGSNEKLFF.

In its sample, this clone was seen a few times. The V call is TRBV25-1, the J call TRBJ2-5; D might be TRBD2 (6 bases). V was cut by 7 bases and J by 1 base, with 13 bases left in between. From germline, CDR1 is MGHDK and CDR2 SYGVNS. The CDR3 spans 14 residues. CDR3 coding DNA: TGTGCCAGCACCCCCCGGGGGACCCAAGAGACCCAGTACTTC. Translating it yields CASTPRGTQETQYF.

The chain has TRBV9 and TRBJ2-7; 12 nucleotides line up with TRBD2. Per germline, CDR1 SGDLS and CDR2 YYNGEE. After removal of 5 bases from V and 2 bases from J, the junction contained 11 bases not matched to a gene. This CDR3 has 17 residues. CDR3 nucleotides: TGTGCCAGCAGATCCCCGCCGCTAGCGGGAGGGCCCTACGAGCAGTACTTC. Translation: CASRSPPLAGGPYEQYF.

The chain employs TRBV9 and TRBJ1-5, with D unclear. V lost 0 bases, J lost 2 bases, and 6 bases lay in between. Germline V CDR1 and CDR2: SGDLS, YYNGEE. The CDR3 is made up of 14 amino acids. The CDR3 DNA follows: TGTGCCAGCAGCGTAGACGCGGGCAATCAGCCCCAGCATTTT. Amino acids: CASSVDAGNQPQHF.

This chain's CDR3 is CASSPGDSYNEQYF. The DNA for the CDR3 is TGCGCCAGCAGCCCGGGGGATAGCTACAACGAGCAGTACTTC. V and J are TRBV5-1 and TRBJ2-7; D is possibly TRBD2 (6 bases). V gave up 4 bases and J gave up 5 bases, with 16 bases separating them. The CDR3 totals 14 residues. Germline V lookup: CDR1 SGHRS, CDR2 YFSETQ.

This clone was observed once. This chain links TRBV20-1 with TRBJ2-5, with TRBD2 matching over 8 bases. The J segment lost 7 bases and the V segment lost 6 bases, leaving 4 bases of the junction unmatched. Germline V gene data show CDR1 as DFQATT and CDR2 as SNEGSKA (reference sequence). The CDR3 is 11 residues long. The CDR3 DNA reads as TGCAGTGCCCCTGCGGGGGGGACCCAGTACTTC. As protein: CSAPAGGTQYF.

The CDR3 sequence is CASSPQLAGGPETQYF. DNA for the CDR3: TGTGCCAGCAGCCCCCAACTAGCGGGAGGGCCGGAAACGCAGTATTTT. This chain connects TRBV5-4 to TRBJ2-3; 13 bases align to TRBD2. The CDR3 runs 16 residues. Germline CDR1 and CDR2: SGHNT and YYREEE (reference sequence). J gave up 9 bases and V 4 bases, and 11 bases lay outside the gene matches.

The chain recombines TRBV9 with TRBJ2-5; D is ambiguous. V gave up 7 bases and J gave up 1 base, with 11 bases separating them. CDR3 length: 13 residues. CDR1 and CDR2 from the germline V gene are SGDLS and YYNGEE. CDR3 sequence reads: CASSYAVQETQYF. The DNA of the CDR3 is TGTGCCAGCTCCTACGCTGTCCAAGAGACCCAGTACTTC.